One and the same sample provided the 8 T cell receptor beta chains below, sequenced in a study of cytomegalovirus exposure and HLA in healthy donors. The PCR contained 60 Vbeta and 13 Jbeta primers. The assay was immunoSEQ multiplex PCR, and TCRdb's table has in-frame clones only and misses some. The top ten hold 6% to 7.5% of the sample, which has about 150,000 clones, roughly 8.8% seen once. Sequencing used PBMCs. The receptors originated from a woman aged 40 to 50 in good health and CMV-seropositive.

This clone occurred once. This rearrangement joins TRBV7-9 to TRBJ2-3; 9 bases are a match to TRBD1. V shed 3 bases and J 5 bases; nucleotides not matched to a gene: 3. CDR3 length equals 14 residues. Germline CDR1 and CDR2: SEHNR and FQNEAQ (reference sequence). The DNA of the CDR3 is TGTGCCAGCAGCTTTACAGGGGGCGGAGATACGCAGTATTTT. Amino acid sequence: CASSFTGGGDTQYF.

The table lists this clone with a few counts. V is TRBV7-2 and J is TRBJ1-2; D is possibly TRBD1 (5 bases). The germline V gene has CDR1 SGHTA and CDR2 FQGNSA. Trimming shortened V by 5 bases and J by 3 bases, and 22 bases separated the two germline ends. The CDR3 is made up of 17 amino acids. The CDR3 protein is CASSQPQGRSTHYGYTF. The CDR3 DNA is TGTGCCAGCAGCCAGCCTCAGGGTCGCTCCACCCACTATGGCTACACCTTC.

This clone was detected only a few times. CDR3 coding DNA: TGTGCCAGCAGTTACGCCGGACAGGTATCTAGTGGCTACACCTTC. Protein product: CASSYAGQVSSGYTF. This chain links TRBV6-5 with TRBJ1-2, with 7 bases that match TRBD1. J lost 7 bases, V lost 2 bases, and 10 bases had no gene match. The CDR3 extends over 15 amino acids. Germline V lookup: CDR1 MNHEY, CDR2 SVGAGI.

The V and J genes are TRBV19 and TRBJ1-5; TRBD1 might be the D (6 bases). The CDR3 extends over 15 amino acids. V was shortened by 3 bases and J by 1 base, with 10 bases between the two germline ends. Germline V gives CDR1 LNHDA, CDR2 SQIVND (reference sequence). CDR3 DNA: TGTGCCAGTAGTATTACAGGGATGAGCAATCAGCCCCAGCATTTT. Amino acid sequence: CASSITGMSNQPQHF.

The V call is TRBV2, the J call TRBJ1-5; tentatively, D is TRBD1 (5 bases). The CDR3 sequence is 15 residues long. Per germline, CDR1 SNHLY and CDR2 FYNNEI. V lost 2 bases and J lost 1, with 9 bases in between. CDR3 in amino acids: CASSEQGMSNQPQHF. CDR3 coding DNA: TGTGCCAGCAGTGAACAGGGTATGAGCAATCAGCCCCAGCATTTT. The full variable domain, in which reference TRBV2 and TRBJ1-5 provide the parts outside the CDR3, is EPEVTQTPSHQVTQMGQEVILRCVPISNHLYFYWYRQILGQKVEFLVSFYNNEISEKSEIFDDQFSVERPDGSNFTLKIRSTKLEDSAMYFCASSEQGMSNQPQHFGDGTRLSIL.

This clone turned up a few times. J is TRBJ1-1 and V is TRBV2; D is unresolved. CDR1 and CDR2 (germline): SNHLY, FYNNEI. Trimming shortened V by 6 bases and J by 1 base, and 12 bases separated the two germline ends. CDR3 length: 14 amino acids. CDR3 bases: TGTGCCAGCAGGTTAACTGTTTCGAACACTGAAGCTTTCTTT. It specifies CASRLTVSNTEAFF.

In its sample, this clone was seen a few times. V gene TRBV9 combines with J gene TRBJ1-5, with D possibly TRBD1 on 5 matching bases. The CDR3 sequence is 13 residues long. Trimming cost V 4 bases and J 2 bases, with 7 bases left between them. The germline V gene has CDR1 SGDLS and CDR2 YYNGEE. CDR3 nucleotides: TGTGCCAGCAGCCCGGGGGGCAATCAGCCCCAGCATTTT. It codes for CASSPGGNQPQHF.

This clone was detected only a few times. The CDR3 protein is CASSSLDRSSYEQYF. CDR3 sequence (DNA): TGTGCCAGCAGCTCCTTGGACAGGAGCTCCTACGAGCAGTACTTC. The J gene is TRBJ2-5, the V gene TRBV5-8, with TRBD1 matching 7 bases. TRBJ2-7 matches the DNA end more closely, so the J call is doubtful. Germline loops: CDR1 SGHTS, CDR2 YDEGEE. There are 15 residues in the CDR3.